This TCR beta chain was sequenced in a study of blood T cell repertoires in COVID-19 (dated by TCRdb to 2018 to 2020). For the wider study: Samples from collaborators originated in the United States, Italy and Spain and spanned both the acute and convalescent phases of COVID-19. The material from the prospective study consisted of cDNA or gDNA derived from T cells, B-cell-depleted T cells, or PBMCs. Subjects who had been exposed to COVID-19, were actively infected with it, or had recovered from it provided the deeply sampled blood TCRbeta repertoires that made up the dataset. The repertoires were released in a freely available public database meant as a resource for research on the immune response to SARS-CoV-2. The samples were drawn from two sources: the first 160 participants of the ongoing ImmuneRACE study, and 1,200 or so subjects contributed by 6 global collaborators. Sample metadata almost always included a de-identified subject ID, COVID-19 status, age in years and sex. Where HLA class I and class II types were available, the types were taken from metadata supplied by the sample provider, not from assay-based typing. Beyond this particular receptor, the publication reports: The quantity of clinical and demographic metadata differed by source and by participant and was supplied without curation.

CDR1 LNHNV and CDR2 YYDKDF are derived from the germline V gene (reference sequence). The CDR3 spans 14 residues, from the cysteine through the phenylalanine. Of the read, only the CDR3 DNA is kept; its 42 bases are in frame from base 1. In the prospective study, participants were roughly 18 to 100 years old, resided in about two dozen geographic areas of the United States, and were enrolled through a virtual design. In the prospective study, cohorts were assigned on the basis of participant-reported clinical history obtained from a screening survey and a study questionnaire. Each participant in the prospective study had whole blood, serum and a nasopharyngeal or oropharyngeal swab collected by mobile phlebotomists. Prospective study participants could optionally give additional blood draws and questionnaires over an approximately two-month period. Before DNA extraction, prospective study blood samples were shipped either frozen or at room temperature.

In regard to this clone: What this receptor recognizes is not known. At one end the junction does not follow the germline gene, possibly because of a read error.

TCRbeta CDR3 regions were amplified from genomic DNA by means of the immunoSEQ Assay, a bias-controlled multiplex PCR. Concerning the study's data processing: The number of nucleated cells in each sample was estimated from the amplification of reference gene primers within the assay. To quantify the absolute abundance of each unique TCRbeta CDR3 rearrangement, sequence reads were collapsed and filtered. For each sample, productive Simpson clonality was calculated by taking the square root of Simpson's diversity index across productive rearrangements. The clones in this table, taken by TCRdb from immuneACCESS, are in-frame only. Not every clone is retained; where verified, under half of the shortfall comes from an unresolved V gene, and the cause of the rest is unknown. The V and J calls and clone size were taken over from that table, and D and trimming were inferred from the DNA. The sample records around 320,000 clones, almost 90% of which are singletons. The ten largest clones capture around 4.5% of the sample.

Here the chain combines TRBV15 and TRBJ2-1; 8 central nucleotides agree with TRBD2. The sample was PBMCs or T cells enriched from blood (not recorded which). The sequence was obtained from a woman aged 18-29 years with acute COVID-19. CDR3 reads: CATSREVAGKTFLF. The nucleotides are TGTGCCACCAGCAGAGAGGTAGCGGGGAAAACCTTCCTCTTC.